Sequencing of this TCR beta chain was carried out in a study of blood T cell repertoires in COVID-19. Profiling relied on immunoSEQ multiplex PCR, and the TCRdb table lists in-frame clones only, not all of them. The sample includes 140,000 to 150,000 clones, approximately 88% of them seen just once. This receptor was identified in a woman aged 45-65 years with acute or convalescent COVID-19. Sequenced sample: peripheral blood.

The CDR3 protein is CASSQEGMGTPNYGYTF. The DNA of the CDR3 is TGTGCCAGCAGCCAAGAAGGCATGGGCACCCCCAACTATGGCTACACCTTC. The rearrangement uses TRBV4-2 and TRBJ1-2; D ambiguous. Between the trimmed V and J ends, which lost 0 bases and 2 bases, there was a span of 16 bases. This CDR3 spans 17 amino acids. Germline CDR1 reads LGHNA; CDR2 reads YNFKEQ.